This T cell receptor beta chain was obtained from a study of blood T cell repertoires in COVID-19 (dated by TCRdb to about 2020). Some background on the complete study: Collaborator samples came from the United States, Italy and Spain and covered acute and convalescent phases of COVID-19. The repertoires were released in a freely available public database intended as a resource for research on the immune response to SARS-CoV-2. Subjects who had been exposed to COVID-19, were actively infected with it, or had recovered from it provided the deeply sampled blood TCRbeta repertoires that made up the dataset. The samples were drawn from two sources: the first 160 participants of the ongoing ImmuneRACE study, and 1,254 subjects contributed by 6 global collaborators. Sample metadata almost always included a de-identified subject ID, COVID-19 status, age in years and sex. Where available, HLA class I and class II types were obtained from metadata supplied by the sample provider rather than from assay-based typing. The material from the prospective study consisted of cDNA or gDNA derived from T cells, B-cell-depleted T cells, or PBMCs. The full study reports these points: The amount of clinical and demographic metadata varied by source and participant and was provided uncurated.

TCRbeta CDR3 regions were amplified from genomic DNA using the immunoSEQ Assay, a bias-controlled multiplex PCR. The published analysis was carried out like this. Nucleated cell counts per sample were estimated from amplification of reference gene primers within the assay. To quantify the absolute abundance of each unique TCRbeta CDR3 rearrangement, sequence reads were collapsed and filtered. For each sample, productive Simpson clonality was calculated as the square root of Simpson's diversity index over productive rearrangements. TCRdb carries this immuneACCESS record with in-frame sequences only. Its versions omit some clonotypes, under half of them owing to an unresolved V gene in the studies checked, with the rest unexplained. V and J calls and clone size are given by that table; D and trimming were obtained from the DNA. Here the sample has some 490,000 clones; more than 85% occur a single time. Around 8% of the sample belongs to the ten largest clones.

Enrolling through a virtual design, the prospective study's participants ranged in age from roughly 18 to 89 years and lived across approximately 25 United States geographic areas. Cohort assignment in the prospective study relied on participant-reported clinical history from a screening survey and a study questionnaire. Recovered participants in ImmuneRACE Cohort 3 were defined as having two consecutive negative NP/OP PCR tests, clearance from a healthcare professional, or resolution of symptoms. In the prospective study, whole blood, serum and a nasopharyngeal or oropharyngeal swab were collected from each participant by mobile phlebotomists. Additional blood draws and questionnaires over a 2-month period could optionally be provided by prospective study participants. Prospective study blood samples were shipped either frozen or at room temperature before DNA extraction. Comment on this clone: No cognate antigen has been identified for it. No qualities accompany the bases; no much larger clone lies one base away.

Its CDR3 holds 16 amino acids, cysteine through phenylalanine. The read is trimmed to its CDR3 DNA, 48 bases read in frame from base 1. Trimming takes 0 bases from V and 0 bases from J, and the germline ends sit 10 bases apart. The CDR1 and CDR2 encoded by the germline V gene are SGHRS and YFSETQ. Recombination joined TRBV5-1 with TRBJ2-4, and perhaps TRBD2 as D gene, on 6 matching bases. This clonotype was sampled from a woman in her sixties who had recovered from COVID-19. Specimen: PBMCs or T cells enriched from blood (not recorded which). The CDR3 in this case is CASSLAGTVAKNIQYF. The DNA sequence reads TGCGCCAGCAGCTTGGCCGGGACTGTAGCCAAAAACATTCAGTACTTC.